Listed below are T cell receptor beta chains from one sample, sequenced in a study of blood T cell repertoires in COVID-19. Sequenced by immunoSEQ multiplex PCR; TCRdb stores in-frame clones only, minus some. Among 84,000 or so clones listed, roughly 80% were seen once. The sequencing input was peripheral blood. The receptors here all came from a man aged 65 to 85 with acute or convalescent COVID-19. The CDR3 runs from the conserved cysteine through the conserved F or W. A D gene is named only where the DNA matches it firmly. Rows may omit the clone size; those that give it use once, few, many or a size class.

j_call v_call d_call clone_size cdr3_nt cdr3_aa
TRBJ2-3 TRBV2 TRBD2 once TGTGCCAGCAGTGCTGGGACTATTTTAGATACGCAGTATTTT CASSAGTILDTQYF
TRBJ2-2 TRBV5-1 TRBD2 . TGCGCCAGCAGCCCAGCGGGGGTTGAGACCGGGGAGCTGTTTTTT CASSPAGVETGELFF
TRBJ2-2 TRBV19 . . TGTGCCAGTAGTAATAGGGGTAACACCGGGGAGCTGTTTTTT CASSNRGNTGELFF
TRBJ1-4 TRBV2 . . TGTGCCAGCAGTGGGGCATCAACTAATGAAAAACTGTTTTTT CASSGASTNEKLFF
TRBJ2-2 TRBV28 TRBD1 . TGTGCCAGCAGTTGGGGGACAGGGGACACCGGGGAGCTGTTTTTT CASSWGTGDTGELFF
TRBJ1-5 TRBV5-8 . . TGTGCCAGCAGTCGGGACTCTCAGAGCAATCAGCCCCAGCATTTT CASSRDSQSNQPQHF
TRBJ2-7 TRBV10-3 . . TGTGCCATCAGGGCAGGTTCTTATTCCGAGCAGTACTTC CAIRAGSYSEQYF
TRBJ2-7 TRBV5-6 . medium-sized TGTGCCAGCAGCTCCGGGACAACTCTTTACGAGCAGTACTTC CASSSGTTLYEQYF
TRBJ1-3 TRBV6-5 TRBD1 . TGTGCCAGCAGTTATCCCACGACAGGGATCGGAAACACCATATATTTT CASSYPTTGIGNTIYF
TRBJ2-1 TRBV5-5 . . TGTGCCAGCAGCTGGGACACGAGCTCCTACAATGAGCAGTTCTTC CASSWDTSSYNEQFF
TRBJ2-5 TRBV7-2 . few TGTGCCAGCAGCTCCCCGACTAGTGATTGGGAGACCCAGTACTTC CASSSPTSDWETQYF
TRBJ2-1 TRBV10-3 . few TGTGCCATCAGTGGACGGGACATGGGTAAGACCTACAATGAGCAGTTCTTC CAISGRDMGKTYNEQFF
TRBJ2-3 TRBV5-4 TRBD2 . TGTGCCAGCAGCTTGGCGGGGGGGTATGGGGCAGATACGCAGTATTTT CASSLAGGYGADTQYF
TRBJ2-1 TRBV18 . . TGTGCCAGCTCATACCAGGGCAGTTACAATGAGCAGTTCTTC CASSYQGSYNEQFF
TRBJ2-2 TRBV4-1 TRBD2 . TGCGCCAGCAGCCAAGAGCGGGGGGTGAACACCGGGGAGCTGTTTTTT CASSQERGVNTGELFF
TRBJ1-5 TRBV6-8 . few TGTGCCAGCAGTTACCAACGCTATCCGGGGGTTCAGCCCCAGCATTTT CASSYQRYPGVQPQHF
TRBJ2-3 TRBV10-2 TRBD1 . TGCGCCAGCAAGGACAGGGGGACTAGCACAGATACGCAGTATTTT CASKDRGTSTDTQYF
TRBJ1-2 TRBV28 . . TGTGCCAGCAGTTACTCCCGGGGGGCTCCGCGCGGCTACACCTTC CASSYSRGAPRGYTF
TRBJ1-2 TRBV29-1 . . TGCAGCTCCCGGGACATCTATGGCTACACCTTC CSSRDIYGYTF
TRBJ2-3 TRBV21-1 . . TGTGCCAGCAGCAACCTAGCGGATAGCACAGATACGCAGTATTTT CASSNLADSTDTQYF
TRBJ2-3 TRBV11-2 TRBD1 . TGTGCCAGCAGCTTTCGAGGGGGGACAGGGAGAATGGATACGCAGTATTTT CASSFRGGTGRMDTQYF
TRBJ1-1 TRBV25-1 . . TGTGCCAGCAGTGCCGGGTCGCGGGGAGCAGCTTTCTTT CASSAGSRGAAFF
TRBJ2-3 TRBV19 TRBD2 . TGTGCCAGTAGTATCGTACGGGGAGGGACAGATACGCAGTATTTT CASSIVRGGTDTQYF
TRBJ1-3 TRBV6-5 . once TGTGCCAGCAGTTACGATGCAGGGTACTCTGGAAACACCATATATTTT CASSYDAGYSGNTIYF